This T cell receptor beta chain was documented in a study of blood T cell repertoires in COVID-19. Germline V gene data show CDR1 as MNHEY and CDR2 as SMNVEV (reference sequence). The junction had 9 bases not matched to a gene; V was cut back by 6 bases and J by 4 bases. This CDR3 has 15 amino acids. In the authors' methods: Using reference gene primer amplification, nucleated cell counts were estimated. TCRdb's copy holds only in-frame clones and misses some; the assay was immunoSEQ multiplex PCR. For V, J and clone size, that table is used; D and trimming come from the DNA. Seen here are some 88,000 clones, less than 90% observed once, and the top ten hold 3.8%.

The sequence derives from a man aged 55 to 70 with acute or convalescent COVID-19. Sequencing was done on a sample of peripheral blood. The chain employs TRBV27 and TRBJ2-1; 7 bases fit TRBD1. CDR3 in amino acids: CASRDSGGRYNEQFF. CDR3 coding DNA: TGTGCCAGCAGGGACTCAGGGGGAAGGTACAATGAGCAGTTCTTC.